The 26 T cell receptor beta chains below were found in one sample sequenced in a study of blood T cell repertoires in COVID-19. The method was immunoSEQ multiplex PCR; TCRdb's version includes in-frame clones alone and lacks a portion of them. The table lists about 100,000 clones, around 75% of them singletons. Sample: peripheral blood. Receptors originate from a human donor in a cohort sampled during active COVID-19.

This clone occurred once. The chain couples TRBV15 to TRBJ1-5; the match to TRBD1 covers 7 bases. The CDR3 is 15 residues long. The germline CDR1 and CDR2 sequences are LNHNV and YYDKDF (reference sequence). Trimming cost V 0 bases and J 4 bases; bases outside gene matches: 3. This chain's CDR3 is CATSRDDRVNQPQHF. In DNA form, the CDR3 reads TGTGCCACCAGCAGAGACGACAGGGTGAATCAGCCCCAGCATTTT.

Only a few counts were recorded for this clone. This chain connects TRBV5-1 to TRBJ1-1; no clear D. This CDR3 comprises 12 residues. V lost 4 bases to trimming and J lost 6 bases, with 10 bases between them. Germline V gene data show CDR1 as SGHRS and CDR2 as YFSETQ. In DNA form, the CDR3 reads TGCGCCAGCAGCATCGAGGGAGCTGAAGCTTTCTTT. It translates to CASSIEGAEAFF.

V is TRBV2 and J is TRBJ2-1, with a weak D call TRBD2 (5 bases). Per the germline V gene, CDR1 is SNHLY and CDR2 is FYNNEI. The ends were cut back, 6 bases at V and 4 bases at J, with 16 bases in the middle. The CDR3 runs to 15 residues. For the CDR3, the DNA is TGTGCCAGCAGCCAAGAGGACTTGCGATACAATGAGCAGTTCTTC. Encoded protein: CASSQEDLRYNEQFF.

The CDR3 is CASSLSGRDLNEQFF. CDR3 nucleotide sequence: TGTGCCAGCAGCCTTAGCGGGAGGGATCTCAATGAGCAGTTCTTC. The genes are TRBV7-8 and TRBJ2-1; 11 nucleotides align to TRBD2. The CDR3 extends over 15 amino acids. From germline, CDR1 is SGHVS and CDR2 FQNEAQ. The trim removed 5 bases at V and 6 bases at J, leaving 6 bases unmatched.

The rearrangement joins TRBV5-1 to TRBJ2-3; 12 bases match TRBD2. The CDR3 has 19 amino acids. The ends lost 2 bases at V and 5 bases at J; junction bases unmatched: 15. Looked up from germline, CDR1 is SGHRS and CDR2 is YFSETQ. The CDR3 loop is CASSFSSGRAAAHVDTQYF. CDR3 coding DNA: TGCGCCAGCAGCTTTTCTAGCGGGAGGGCCGCCGCACATGTAGATACGCAGTATTTT.

This sequence joins TRBV18 and TRBJ2-7, with 10 bases aligning to TRBD2. The junction had 3 bases not matched to a gene; V was cut back by 0 bases and J by 7 bases. Germline assignment: CDR1 KGHSH and CDR2 LQKENI. The CDR3 totals 14 residues. Written as DNA, the CDR3 is TGTGCCAGCTCACCACCGTCACTAGCGGGGGAGCAGTACTTC. It is translated as CASSPPSLAGEQYF.

The chain employs TRBV3-1 (or the pseudogene TRBV3-2) and TRBJ2-2; 9 bases match TRBD2. The CDR3 length is 16 residues. V was pared by 1 base and J by 4 bases, with 4 bases of the junction left unmatched. Germline CDR1 reads LGHDT; CDR2 reads YNNKEL (reference sequence). Written as DNA, the CDR3 is TGTGCCAGCAGCCAAGGCCTAGCGGGAATCACCGGGGAGCTGTTTTTT. Encoded protein: CASSQGLAGITGELFF.

The J gene is TRBJ1-2, the V gene TRBV19, with 9 bases fitting TRBD1. V shed 3 bases, J shed 2 bases, and the junction held 16 bases outside the gene matches. The CDR3 is made up of 19 amino acids. Germline CDR1 reads LNHDA; CDR2 reads SQIVND (reference sequence). CDR3 region: CASSIPLHRGPLRNYGYTF. CDR3 DNA: TGTGCCAGTAGTATTCCCCTCCACAGGGGGCCCTTAAGAAACTATGGCTACACCTTC.

The J gene is TRBJ2-3, the V gene TRBV28; D unresolved. Germline-derived CDR1 and CDR2 are MDHEN and SYDVKM. The CDR3 covers 16 residues. The V gene lost 4 bases and the J gene lost 0 bases, with 14 bases spanning the gap. CDR3 DNA sequence: TGTGCCAGCAGTTCGGTTTTTGTGTCCAGCACAGATACGCAGTATTTT. Residues: CASSSVFVSSTDTQYF.

The rearrangement joins TRBV5-1 to TRBJ2-7; the D is unclear. The CDR3 has 13 residues. Trimming left V 4 bases short and J 2 bases short, with 10 bases between. The germline V gene encodes CDR1 SGHRS and CDR2 YFSETQ. In DNA, the CDR3 is TGCGCCAGCAGCCCCGGTGGAGCCTACGAGCAGTACTTC. Translating it yields CASSPGGAYEQYF.

CDR3 sequence (DNA): TGCAGCGTTGAAGACTGGCAGGGGACTAACTATGGCTACACCTTC. This encodes CSVEDWQGTNYGYTF. The chain carries TRBV29-1 and TRBJ1-2; perhaps TRBD1 as D (6 bases). The CDR3 extends over 15 amino acids. V was clipped by 0 bases and J by 0 bases, with 11 bases between them. Germline V gives CDR1 SQVTM, CDR2 ANQGSEA.

This clone has only a few counts. The chain carries TRBV28 and TRBJ1-6; the D gene is possibly TRBD1 (5 bases). V was cut by 2 bases and J by 9 bases, with 11 bases left in between. Germline V lookup: CDR1 MDHEN, CDR2 SYDVKM. The CDR3 runs to 14 residues. CDR3 loop: CASSLSRESSPLHF. The CDR3 region has the DNA TGTGCCAGCAGTTTAAGCAGGGAAAGTTCACCCCTCCACTTT.

V usage is TRBV18 and J usage is TRBJ2-1; a possible D gene is TRBD2 (6 bases). The V gene lost 3 bases and the J gene lost 9 bases, with 12 bases spanning the gap. CDR3 size: 13 residues. From germline, CDR1 is KGHSH and CDR2 LQKENI. In nucleotides, the CDR3 is TGTGCCAGCTCACCGGGGGGAATGGGTGAGCAGTTCTTC. It specifies CASSPGGMGEQFF.

The chain links TRBV3-1 (or the pseudogene TRBV3-2) to TRBJ1-2, with 8 bases fitting TRBD1. The germline CDR1 and CDR2 sequences are LGHDT and YNNKEL (reference sequence). J gave up 2 bases and V 1 base, and 3 bases lay outside the gene matches. This CDR3 spans 15 amino acids. In DNA form, the CDR3 reads TGTGCCAGCAGCCAAGCTTGGACAGGGAACTATGGCTACACCTTC. Its translation is CASSQAWTGNYGYTF.

V usage is TRBV5-3 and J usage is TRBJ1-2, with D tentatively TRBD1 (6 bases). Being an ORF, TRBV5-3 has a function that is uncertain. This CDR3 has 13 amino acids. Trimming took 4 bases from V and 2 from J, leaving 9 bases between them. The CDR3 sequence is CARSGGQNYGYTF. The CDR3 coding sequence is TGTGCCAGAAGCGGTGGACAGAACTATGGCTACACCTTC.

The V call is TRBV12-3 or TRBV12-4, the J call TRBJ2-5; 7 positions agree with TRBD2. V lost 6 bases, J lost 5 bases, and 6 bases stayed unmatched. This CDR3 spans 13 amino acids. The CDR3 coding sequence is TGTGCCAGCAGAAGGACTAGTTCTGAGACCCAGTACTTC. It codes for CASRRTSSETQYF.

The chain employs TRBV4-1 and TRBJ1-1; D may be TRBD1 (6 bases). The germline CDR1 and CDR2 sequences are MGHRA and YSYEKL. V was pared by 1 base and J by 2 bases, with 20 bases between. The CDR3 has 18 residues. CDR3 sequence (DNA): TGCGCCAGCAGCCAAGGGTTGGGAACGTCAGGGGCTAACACTGAAGCTTTCTTT. As protein: CASSQGLGTSGANTEAFF.

V is TRBV5-5 and J is TRBJ2-3; the match to TRBD2 covers 12 bases. V lost 4 bases, J lost 5 bases, and 2 bases stayed unmatched. CDR1 is SGHKS, CDR2 YYEKEE, per germline (reference sequence). The CDR3 sequence is 14 residues long. CDR3 in amino acids: CASSRGLAGDTQYF. CDR3 in DNA: TGTGCCAGCAGCAGGGGACTAGCGGGAGATACGCAGTATTTT.

The chain recombines TRBV7-2 with TRBJ1-6; 9 bases fit TRBD1. The ends lost 5 bases at V and 5 bases at J; junction bases unmatched: 7. The CDR3 consists of 16 residues. Germline V gene lookup returns CDR1 SGHTA and CDR2 FQGNSA. This chain's CDR3 is CASSNPGQGHNSPLHF. CDR3 bases: TGTGCCAGCAGCAACCCGGGACAGGGACATAATTCACCCCTCCACTTT.

The chain joins TRBV5-1 to TRBJ2-2, with 11 nucleotides matching TRBD2. The CDR3 sequence is 15 residues long. In germline, CDR1 is SGHRS, CDR2 YFSETQ. With V trimmed by 6 bases and J by 3 bases, 4 bases remained unmatched. Here the CDR3 reads CASKGTSGDTGELFF. For the CDR3, the DNA is TGCGCCAGCAAGGGGACTAGCGGTGACACCGGGGAGCTGTTTTTT.

Here the CDR3 reads CASSYAATSSGYTF. DNA for the CDR3: TGTGCCAGCAGTTACGCAGCGACGTCATCTGGCTACACCTTC. This rearrangement joins TRBV6-2 or TRBV6-3 to TRBJ1-2; no clear D gene. The CDR3 loop spans 14 amino acids. The V and J ends lost 2 bases and 7 bases respectively, with 14 bases between them. Germline loops: CDR1 MNHEY, CDR2 SVGEGT.

V gene TRBV15 combines with J gene TRBJ2-7; TRBD2 aligns across 8 bases. The junction had 9 bases not matched to a gene; V was cut back by 1 base and J by 4 bases. The CDR3 runs to 16 residues. Germline loops: CDR1 LNHNV, CDR2 YYDKDF (reference sequence). CDR3 bases: TGTGCCACCAGCAGAGGGTTTAGCGGGGAGCCATACGAGCAGTACTTC. Its translation is CATSRGFSGEPYEQYF.

The chain has TRBV29-1 and TRBJ2-7; 7 nucleotides align to TRBD2. The germline V gene has CDR1 SQVTM and CDR2 ANQGSEA. The V segment lost 4 bases and the J segment 6 bases; nucleotides outside the gene matches: 9. The CDR3 extends over 13 amino acids. The CDR3 bases are TGCAGCGTTGGTCTAGCGGAGAGGGGCGAGCAGTACTTC. Protein sequence: CSVGLAERGEQYF.

The chain joins TRBV4-3 to TRBJ2-2, with D possibly matching TRBD1 (7 bases). Germline V CDR1 and CDR2: LGHNA, YSLEER. V was shortened by 0 bases and J by 9 bases, with 11 bases between the two germline ends. This CDR3 is built from 14 residues. CDR3 loop: CASSQDRRGRELFF. CDR3 nucleotides: TGCGCCAGCAGCCAAGATAGGAGGGGGCGGGAGCTGTTTTTT.

The chain employs TRBV19 and TRBJ2-3, with 7 bases identical to TRBD1. The V and J ends lost 4 bases and 6 bases, in that order; junction bases with no gene match: 7. The CDR3 is 14 amino acids. The V gene's germline CDR1 is LNHDA and CDR2 SQIVND (reference sequence). In nucleotides, the CDR3 is TGTGCCAGTAGTAGGCCAGGGGGTACCGATACGCAGTATTTT. It is translated as CASSRPGGTDTQYF.

This rearrangement joins TRBV7-9 to TRBJ1-2; possible D gene TRBD1, 6 bases. The CDR3 sequence is 16 residues long. Germline lookup yields CDR1 SEHNR and CDR2 FQNEAQ (reference sequence). Deletions cut 5 bases from V and 4 bases from J, with 20 bases between. CDR3 sequence reads: CASSIGGRRILYGYTF. Written as DNA, the CDR3 is TGTGCCAGCAGCATAGGGGGGCGGAGGATACTCTATGGCTACACCTTC. Using reference TRBV7-9 and TRBJ1-2 for the parts outside the CDR3, the full variable domain is DTGVSQNPRHKITKRGQNVTFRCDPISEHNRLYWYRQTLGQGPEFLTYFQNEAQLEKSRLLSDRFSAERPKGSFSTLEIQRTEQGDSAMYLCASSIGGRRILYGYTFGSGTRLTVV.